These 4 T cell receptor beta chains were all obtained from the same sample, sequenced in a study of blood T cells in healthy people across ages. Sample-barcoded 5' priming and a J-beta primer mix drove a second PCR of 7 to 11 cycles. MiXCR, run by TCRdb on the 5' RACE reads, gives a single entry per CDR3 protein. The profile shows some 1.8 million distinct CDR3 sequences, more than 35% of them singletons. The sequencing sample was made of blood. The receptors here all came from a human donor in good health.

This clonotype was seen a single time. The chain uses TRBV4-3 and TRBJ1-2, with 9 bases aligning to TRBD1. V shed 0 bases and J 5 bases; nucleotides not matched to a gene: 10. Germline CDR1 LGHNA, CDR2 YSLEER. CDR3 length: 17 amino acids. The CDR3 nucleotides are TGCGCCAGCAGCCAAGATCTCTTGGGACAGGGCACTTATGGCTACACCTTC. This encodes CASSQDLLGQGTYGYTF.

This clonotype showed up many times. J is TRBJ2-1 and V is TRBV20-1, with TRBD1 matching 9 bases. The CDR3 extends over 13 amino acids. V trimming: 6 bases; J trimming: 6 bases; junction bases outside the gene matches: 6. The V gene's germline CDR1 is DFQATT and CDR2 SNEGSKA (reference sequence). The CDR3 nucleotides read TGCAGTGCCGACAGGGGGGCCGGCAATGAGCAGTTCTTC. It is translated as CSADRGAGNEQFF.

This clonotype appeared once. The CDR3 reads CAGDRVDQPQHF. The CDR3 DNA reads TGTGCCGGGGACAGGGTGGATCAGCCCCAGCATTTT. V gene TRBV21-1 combines with J gene TRBJ1-5; the table assigns TRBD1, which was not confirmed against the DNA. TRBV21-1 is tagged as a pseudogene. CDR3 size: 12 residues.

The V and J genes are TRBV20-1 and TRBJ2-7; tentative D call: TRBD2 (6 bases). The assigned J gene may be wrong: the sequence end matches TRBJ2-5 better. CDR1 and CDR2 from the germline V gene are DFQATT and SNEGSKA (reference sequence). The CDR3 contains 15 residues. This CDR3 reads CSARDCSGVRETQYF. CDR3 in DNA: TGCAGTGCTAGAGATTGTTCGGGGGTACGAGAGACCCAGTACTTC.